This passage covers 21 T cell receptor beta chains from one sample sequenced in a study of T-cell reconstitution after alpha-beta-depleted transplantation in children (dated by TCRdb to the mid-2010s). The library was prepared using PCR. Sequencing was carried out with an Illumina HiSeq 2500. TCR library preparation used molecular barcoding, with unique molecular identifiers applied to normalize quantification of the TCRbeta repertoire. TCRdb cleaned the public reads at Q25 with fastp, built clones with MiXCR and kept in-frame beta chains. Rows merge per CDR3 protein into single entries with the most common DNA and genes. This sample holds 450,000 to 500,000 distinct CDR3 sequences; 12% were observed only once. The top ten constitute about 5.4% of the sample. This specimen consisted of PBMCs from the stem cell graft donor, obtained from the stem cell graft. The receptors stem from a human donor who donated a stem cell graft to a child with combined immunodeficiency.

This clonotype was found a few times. CDR3 nucleotide sequence: TGCGCCAGTACAGAGGGCGGGGGTACGCAGTATTTT. This sequence encodes CASTEGGGTQYF. This chain uses TRBV5-1 with TRBJ2-3; the match to TRBD2 covers 7 bases. CDR1 is SGHRS and CDR2 is YFSETQ in the germline V gene. J gave up 8 bases and V 8 bases, and 8 bases lay outside the gene matches. The length of the CDR3 is 12 residues.

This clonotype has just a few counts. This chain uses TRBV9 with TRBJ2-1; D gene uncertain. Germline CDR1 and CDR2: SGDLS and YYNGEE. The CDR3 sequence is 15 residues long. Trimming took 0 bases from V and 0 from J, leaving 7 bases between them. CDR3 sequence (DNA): TGTGCCAGCAGCGTAGGATTAAGCTCCTACAATGAGCAGTTCTTC. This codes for CASSVGLSSYNEQFF.

CDR3 amino acids: CAAGDFLDQSTDTQYF. The CDR3 DNA reads as TGTGCAGCAGGGGACTTCCTAGACCAGAGCACAGATACGCAGTATTTT. V is TRBV7-9 and J is TRBJ2-3; D tentatively fits TRBD1 or TRBD2 (6 bases each). Per germline, CDR1 SEHNR and CDR2 FQNEAQ (reference sequence). The CDR3 has 16 residues.

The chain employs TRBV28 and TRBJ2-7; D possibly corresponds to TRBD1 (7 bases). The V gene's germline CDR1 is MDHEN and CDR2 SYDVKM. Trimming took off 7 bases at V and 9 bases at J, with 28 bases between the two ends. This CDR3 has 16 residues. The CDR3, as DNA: TGTGCCAGCAATCGGAGGGGGCTCTCGGTTCGGGGCGTGCAGTACTTC. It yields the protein CASNRRGLSVRGVQYF.

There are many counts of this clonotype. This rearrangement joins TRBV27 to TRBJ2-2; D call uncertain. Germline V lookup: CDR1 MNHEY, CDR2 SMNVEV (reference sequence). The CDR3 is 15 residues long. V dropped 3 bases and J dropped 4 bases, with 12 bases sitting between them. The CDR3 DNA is TGTGCCAGCAGTTTTGCCCAGACACTCACCGGGGAGCTGTTTTTT. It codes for CASSFAQTLTGELFF.

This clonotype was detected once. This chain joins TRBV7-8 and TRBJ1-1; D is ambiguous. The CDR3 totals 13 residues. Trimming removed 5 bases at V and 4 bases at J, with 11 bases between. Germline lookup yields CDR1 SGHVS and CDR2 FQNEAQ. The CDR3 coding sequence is TGTGCCAGCAGCCACATGGTTCCCACTGAAGCTTTCTTT. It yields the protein CASSHMVPTEAFF.

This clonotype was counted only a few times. This CDR3 reads CATSSGDFSYNEQFF. CDR3 DNA sequence: TGTGCCACCAGCAGTGGGGACTTCTCCTACAATGAGCAGTTCTTC. V usage is TRBV15 and J usage is TRBJ2-1, with D possibly being TRBD2 (6 bases). Per germline, CDR1 LNHNV and CDR2 YYDKDF (reference sequence). This CDR3 spans 15 amino acids. The germline V and J ends were trimmed by 3 bases and 0 bases, with 9 bases remaining between them. The complete variable domain, with remaining parts taken from reference TRBV15 and TRBJ2-1, reads DAMVIQNPRYQVTQFGKPVTLSCSQTLNHNVMYWYQQKSSQAPKLLFHYYDKDFNNEADTPDNFQSRRPNTSFCFLDIRSPGLGDTAMYLCATSSGDFSYNEQFFGPGTRLTVL.

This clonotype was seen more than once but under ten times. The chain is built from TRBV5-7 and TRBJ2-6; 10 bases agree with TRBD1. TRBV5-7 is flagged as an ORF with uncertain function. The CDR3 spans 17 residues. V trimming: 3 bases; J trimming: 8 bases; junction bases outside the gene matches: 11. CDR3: CASSSGQGILGTNVLTF. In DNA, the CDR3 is TGTGCCAGCAGCTCGGGACAGGGGATTCTGGGGACCAACGTCCTGACTTTC.

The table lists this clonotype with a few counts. Here the CDR3 DNA reads TGTGCCAGCTCCCGCTCCGGGACTAGCGCGAACACCGGGGAGCTGTTTTTT. It yields the protein CASSRSGTSANTGELFF. This chain links TRBV18 with TRBJ2-2, with TRBD2 matching 10 bases. V lost 6 bases to trimming and J lost 0 bases; unmatched junction nucleotides: 7. The CDR3 totals 17 residues. Per the germline V gene, CDR1 is KGHSH and CDR2 is LQKENI.

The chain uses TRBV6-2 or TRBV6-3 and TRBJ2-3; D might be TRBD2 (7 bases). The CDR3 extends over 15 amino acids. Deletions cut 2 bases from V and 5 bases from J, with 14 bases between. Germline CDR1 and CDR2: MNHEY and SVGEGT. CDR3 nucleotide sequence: TGTGCCAGCAGTTACCTCCGGGGGGCTAAAGATACGCAGTATTTT. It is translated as CASSYLRGAKDTQYF.

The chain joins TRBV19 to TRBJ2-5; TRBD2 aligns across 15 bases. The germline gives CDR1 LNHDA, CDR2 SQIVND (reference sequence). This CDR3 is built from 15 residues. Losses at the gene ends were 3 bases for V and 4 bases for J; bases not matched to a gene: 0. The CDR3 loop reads CASSMGLAGGETQYF. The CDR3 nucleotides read TGTGCCAGTAGTATGGGACTAGCGGGGGGAGAGACCCAGTACTTC.

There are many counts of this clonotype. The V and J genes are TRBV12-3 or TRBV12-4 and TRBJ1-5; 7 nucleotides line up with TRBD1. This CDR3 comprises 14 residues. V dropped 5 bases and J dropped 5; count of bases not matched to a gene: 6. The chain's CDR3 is CASSPRQGDQPQHF. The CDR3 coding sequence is TGTGCCAGCAGTCCCCGACAGGGCGATCAGCCCCAGCATTTT.

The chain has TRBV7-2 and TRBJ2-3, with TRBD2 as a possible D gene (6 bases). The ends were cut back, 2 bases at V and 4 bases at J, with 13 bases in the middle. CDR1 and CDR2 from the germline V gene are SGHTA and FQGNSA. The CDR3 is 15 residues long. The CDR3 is CASSLQSSASDTQYF. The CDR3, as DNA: TGTGCCAGCAGCTTACAGTCTAGCGCCTCAGATACGCAGTATTTT.

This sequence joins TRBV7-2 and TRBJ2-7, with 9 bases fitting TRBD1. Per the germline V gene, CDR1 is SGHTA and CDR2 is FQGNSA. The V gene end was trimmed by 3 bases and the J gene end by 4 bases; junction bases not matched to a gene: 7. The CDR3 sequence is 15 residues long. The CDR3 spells CASSFFRDRVYEQYF. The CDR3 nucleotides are TGTGCCAGCAGCTTTTTCCGGGACAGGGTGTACGAGCAGTACTTC. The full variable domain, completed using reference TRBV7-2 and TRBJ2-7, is GAGVSQSPSNKVTEKGKDVELRCDPISGHTALYWYRQSLGQGLEFLIYFQGNSAPDKSGLPSDRFSAERTGGSVSTLTIQRTQQEDSAVYLCASSFFRDRVYEQYFGPGTRLTVT.

The CDR3 protein is CASSVARSLSLSYNEQFF. DNA of the CDR3: TGTGCCAGCAGCGTAGCTCGGAGTCTATCCCTCTCCTACAATGAGCAGTTCTTC. The chain joins TRBV9 to TRBJ2-1; D unresolved. The germline CDR1 and CDR2 sequences are SGDLS and YYNGEE. The CDR3 spans 18 residues. Trimming removed 0 bases from V and 0 bases from J, with 16 bases in between.

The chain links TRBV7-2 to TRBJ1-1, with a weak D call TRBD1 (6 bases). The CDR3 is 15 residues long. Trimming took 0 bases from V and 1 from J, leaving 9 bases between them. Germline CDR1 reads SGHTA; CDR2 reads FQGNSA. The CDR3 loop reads CASSLAGGPNTEAFF. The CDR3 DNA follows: TGTGCCAGCAGCTTAGCCGGGGGGCCGAACACTGAAGCTTTCTTT.

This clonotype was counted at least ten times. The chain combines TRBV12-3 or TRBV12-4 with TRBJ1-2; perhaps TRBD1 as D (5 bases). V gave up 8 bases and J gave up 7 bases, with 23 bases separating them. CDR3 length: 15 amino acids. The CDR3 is CASGLHTGERRGYTF. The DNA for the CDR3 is TGTGCCAGCGGACTGCACACGGGGGAACGGCGTGGCTACACCTTC.

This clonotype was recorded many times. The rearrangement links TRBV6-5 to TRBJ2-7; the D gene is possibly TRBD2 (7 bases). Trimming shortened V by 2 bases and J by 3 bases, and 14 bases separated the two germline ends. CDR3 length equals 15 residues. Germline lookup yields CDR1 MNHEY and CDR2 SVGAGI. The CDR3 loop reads CASSYGSGGGYEQYF. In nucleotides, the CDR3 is TGTGCCAGCAGTTACGGGTCGGGGGGCGGCTACGAGCAGTACTTC.

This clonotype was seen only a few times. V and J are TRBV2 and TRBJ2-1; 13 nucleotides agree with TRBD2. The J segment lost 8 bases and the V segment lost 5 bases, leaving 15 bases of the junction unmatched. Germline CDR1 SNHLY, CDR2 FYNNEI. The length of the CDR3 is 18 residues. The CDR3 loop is CASSLLAGGVPNGDEQFF. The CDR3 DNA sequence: TGTGCCAGCAGTCTACTAGCGGGGGGGGTTCCCAATGGTGATGAGCAGTTCTTC.

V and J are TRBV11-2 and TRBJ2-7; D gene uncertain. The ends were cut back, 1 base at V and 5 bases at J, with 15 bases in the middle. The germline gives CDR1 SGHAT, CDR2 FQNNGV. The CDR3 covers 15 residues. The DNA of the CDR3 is TGTGCCAGCAGCTTAGCCTCTTTCGGCCTAAACGAGCAGTACTTC. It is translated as CASSLASFGLNEQYF.

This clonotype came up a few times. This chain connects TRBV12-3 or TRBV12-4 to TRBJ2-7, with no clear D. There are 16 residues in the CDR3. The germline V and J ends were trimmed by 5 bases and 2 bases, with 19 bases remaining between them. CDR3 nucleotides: TGTGCCAGCAGTCTCCGGCAGCTAGACTCGACCTACGAGCAGTACTTC. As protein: CASSLRQLDSTYEQYF.